The following is a T cell receptor beta chain sequence with its context. The antigen is not known. TCRdb re-analysed the 5' RACE reads in MiXCR, keeping a single row per CDR3 protein. The sample has about 340,000 distinct CDR3 sequences, 13% seen once. The V and J ends lost 3 bases and 1 base, in that order; junction bases with no gene match: 4. The CDR3 has 16 residues. Germline-derived CDR1 and CDR2 are ENHRY and SYGVKD. The data originate from a study of T-cell memory formation after mild COVID-19. The study's findings and limits: Clones contracting across day 15 to 85 had a balanced CD4/CD8 profile; later expanding clones leaned CD4+.

The clonotype was recovered from a man between 18 and 29 years old who had mild COVID-19 (a few samples of this study predate the infection). Cell type and time point are not known. This chain connects TRBV10-3 to TRBJ2-2; TRBD1 matches 8 bases. Sequencing was done on a sample of PBMCs or a T cell subset sorted from them (not recorded which). CDR3 DNA: TGTGCCATCAGTGAAGCCGGGACAGGGAACACCGGGGAGCTGTTTTTT. Protein sequence: CAISEAGTGNTGELFF.